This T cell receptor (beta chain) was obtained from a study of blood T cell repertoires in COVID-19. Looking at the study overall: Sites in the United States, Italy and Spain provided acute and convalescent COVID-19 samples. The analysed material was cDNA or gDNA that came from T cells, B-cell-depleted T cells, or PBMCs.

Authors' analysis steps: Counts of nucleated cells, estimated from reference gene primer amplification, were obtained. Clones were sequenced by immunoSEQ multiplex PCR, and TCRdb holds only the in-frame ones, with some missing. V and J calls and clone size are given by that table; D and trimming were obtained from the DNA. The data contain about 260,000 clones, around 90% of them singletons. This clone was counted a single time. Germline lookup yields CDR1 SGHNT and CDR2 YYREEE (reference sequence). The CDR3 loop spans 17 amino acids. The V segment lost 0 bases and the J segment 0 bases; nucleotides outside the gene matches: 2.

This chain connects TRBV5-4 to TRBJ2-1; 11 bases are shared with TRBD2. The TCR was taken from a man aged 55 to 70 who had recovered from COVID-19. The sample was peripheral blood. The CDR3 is CASSLGGLAASYNEQFF. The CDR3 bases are TGTGCCAGCAGCTTGGGGGGACTAGCGGCCTCCTACAATGAGCAGTTCTTC. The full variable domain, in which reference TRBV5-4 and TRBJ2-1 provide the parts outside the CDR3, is ETGVTQSPTHLIKTRGQQVTLRCSSQSGHNTVSWYQQALGQGPQFIFQYYREEENGRGNFPPRFSGLQFPNYSSELNVNALELDDSALYLCASSLGGLAASYNEQFFGPGTRLTVL.